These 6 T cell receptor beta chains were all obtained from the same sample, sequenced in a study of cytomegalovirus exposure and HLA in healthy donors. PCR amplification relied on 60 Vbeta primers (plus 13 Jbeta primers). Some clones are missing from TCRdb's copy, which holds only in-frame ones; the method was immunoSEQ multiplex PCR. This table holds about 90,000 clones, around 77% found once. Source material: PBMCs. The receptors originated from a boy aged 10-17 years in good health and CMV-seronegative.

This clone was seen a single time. The CDR3 spells CASSLGTLGNTNTEAFF. As DNA, the CDR3 is TGCGCCAGCAGCCTGGGGACACTCGGGAACACTAACACTGAAGCTTTCTTT. This sequence joins TRBV4-1 and TRBJ1-1, with D possibly matching TRBD1 (6 bases). The CDR3 consists of 17 residues. Trimming took 4 bases from V and 2 from J, leaving 20 bases between them. CDR1 and CDR2 from the germline V gene are MGHRA and YSYEKL.

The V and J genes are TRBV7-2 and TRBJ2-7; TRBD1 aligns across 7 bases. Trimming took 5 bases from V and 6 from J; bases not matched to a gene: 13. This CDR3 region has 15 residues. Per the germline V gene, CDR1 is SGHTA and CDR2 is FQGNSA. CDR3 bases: TGTGCCAGCAGCCCGATACAGGGGAAAGGCCTCGAGCAGTACTTC. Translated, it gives CASSPIQGKGLEQYF.

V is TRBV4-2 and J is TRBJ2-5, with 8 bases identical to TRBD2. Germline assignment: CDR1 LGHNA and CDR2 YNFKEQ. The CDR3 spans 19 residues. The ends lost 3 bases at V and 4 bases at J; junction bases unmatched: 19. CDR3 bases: TGTGCCAGCAGCCACCCACAAGGTAGGAGCGGGAGCGTGGGAGAGACCCAGTACTTC. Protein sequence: CASSHPQGRSGSVGETQYF.

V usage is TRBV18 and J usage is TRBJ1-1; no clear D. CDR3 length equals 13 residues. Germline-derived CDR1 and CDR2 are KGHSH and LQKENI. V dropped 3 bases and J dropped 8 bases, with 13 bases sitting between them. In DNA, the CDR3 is TGTGCCAGCTCACCCACAGTCGAGTCCGAAGCTTTCTTT. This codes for CASSPTVESEAFF.

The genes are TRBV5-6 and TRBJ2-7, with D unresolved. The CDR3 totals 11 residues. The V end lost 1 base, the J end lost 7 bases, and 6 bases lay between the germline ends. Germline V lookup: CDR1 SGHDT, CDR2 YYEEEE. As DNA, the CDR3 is TGTGCCAGCAGCTTGCTAGGTGAGCAGTACTTC. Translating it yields CASSLLGEQYF. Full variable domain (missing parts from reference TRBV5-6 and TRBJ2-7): DAGVTQSPTHLIKTRGQQVTLRCSPKSGHDTVSWYQQALGQGPQFIFQYYEEEERQRGNFPDRFSGHQFPNYSSELNVNALLLGDSALYLCASSLLGEQYFGPGTRLTVT.

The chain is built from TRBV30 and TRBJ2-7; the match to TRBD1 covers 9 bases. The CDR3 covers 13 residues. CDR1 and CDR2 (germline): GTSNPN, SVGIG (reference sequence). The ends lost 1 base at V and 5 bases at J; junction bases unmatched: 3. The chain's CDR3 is CAWSGGTGNEQYF. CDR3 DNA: TGTGCCTGGAGTGGTGGGACAGGGAACGAGCAGTACTTC.